This T cell receptor (beta chain) was identified in a study of blood T cell repertoires in COVID-19. About the study: The United States, Italy and Spain were the sources of the acute and convalescent COVID-19 samples.

Ages ranged from about 18 to 100 years, with residence in 24 US areas. Cohorts were assigned according to the clinical history that participants reported. Per the original methods: Estimated nucleated cell counts came from reference gene primer amplification. Libraries were prepared by immunoSEQ multiplex PCR; TCRdb keeps only in-frame clonotypes and omits some of them. Clone size and the V and J calls come from that table; the DNA yielded D and trimming. The sample consists of approximately 100,000 clones, around 85% of them appearing once. This clone has only one observation. The germline CDR1 and CDR2 sequences are LGHNA and YNFKEQ. V lost 1 base, J lost 5 bases, and 10 bases stayed unmatched. The CDR3 sequence is 16 residues long.

The sequenced sample consisted of PBMCs or T cells enriched from blood (not recorded which). V usage is TRBV4-2 and J usage is TRBJ1-1; TRBD1 aligns across 7 bases. The TCR originated in a woman aged 45-60 years who had recovered from COVID-19. The CDR3 here is CASSQAGRQGLTEAFF. CDR3 in DNA: TGTGCCAGCAGCCAAGCCGGGCGACAGGGCCTAACTGAAGCTTTCTTT.